The next 29 T cell receptor beta chains were all read from a single sample in a study of beta chain features in type 1 diabetes (dated by TCRdb to the late 2010s). The protocol used for the library was the immunoSEQ multiplex PCR assay. The entire isolated RNA was reverse transcribed using the High Capacity cDNA Reverse Transcription Kit, and thus expressed TCRB transcripts were sequenced. TCRdb carries this immuneACCESS record with in-frame sequences only. Its versions omit some clonotypes, under half of them owing to an unresolved V gene in the studies checked, with the rest unexplained. This sample lists approximately 380,000 clones; more than 12% were detected once. The ten top clones hold approximately 0.019% of the sample. The sample was naive CD4+ T cells from blood. The cell subset or site label of this sample denotes: true naive CD4+ T cells. These receptors were obtained from a woman in her late teens or twenties in good health.

This clone has just a few counts. The genes are TRBV7-9 and TRBJ2-5; 7 bases match TRBD1. Trimming took 3 bases from V and 5 from J; bases not matched to a gene: 6. The CDR3 sequence is 14 residues long. CDR1 and CDR2 (germline): SEHNR, FQNEAQ (reference sequence). CDR3 region: CASSFSQGTETQYF. The DNA for the CDR3 is TGTGCCAGCAGCTTTTCACAGGGGACGGAGACCCAGTACTTC.

The rearrangement uses TRBV30 and TRBJ2-1; no reliable D call. The germline V gene encodes CDR1 GTSNPN and CDR2 SVGIG (reference sequence). There are 14 residues in the CDR3. V lost 0 bases and J 6 bases, leaving 12 bases between the germline ends. The CDR3 here is CAWSVTSRFNEQFF. For the CDR3, the DNA is TGTGCCTGGAGTGTAACGAGCCGCTTCAATGAGCAGTTCTTC.

This clone turned up a few times. This chain links TRBV28 with TRBJ2-3; 7 nucleotides align to TRBD2. The CDR3 covers 16 residues. CDR1 is MDHEN and CDR2 is SYDVKM in the germline V gene. Germline trimming cut 4 bases from V and 2 bases from J; bases unmatched to any gene: 9. The DNA for the CDR3 is TGTGCCAGCAGTTCCGGCCCTAGCGGATACACAGATACGCAGTATTTT. Protein: CASSSGPSGYTDTQYF.

This clone was counted only a few times. The chain carries TRBV14 and TRBJ2-5; 8 bases match TRBD1. Germline-derived CDR1 and CDR2 are SGHDN and FVKESK. The CDR3 has 16 residues. V lost 2 bases, J lost 4 bases, and 9 bases stayed unmatched. The CDR3 spells CASSQSGRGRGETQYF. The CDR3 region has the DNA TGTGCCAGCAGCCAATCGGGCAGGGGGCGCGGAGAGACCCAGTACTTC.

The sample holds a few counts of this clone. The chain is built from TRBV29-1 and TRBJ2-1, with 10 bases lining up with TRBD1. The V gene end was trimmed by 0 bases and the J gene end by 7 bases; junction bases not matched to a gene: 6. This CDR3 comprises 15 residues. Germline-derived CDR1 and CDR2 are SQVTM and ANQGSEA. The DNA of the CDR3 is TGCAGCGTTGAAGACCCGGGACAGGGGACGAATGAGCAGTTCTTC. This translates into CSVEDPGQGTNEQFF.

The rearrangement joins TRBV7-2 to TRBJ2-7; 8 nucleotides align to TRBD2. Germline trimming cut 1 base from V and 11 bases from J; bases unmatched to any gene: 7. This CDR3 is built from 13 residues. Germline V gives CDR1 SGHTA, CDR2 FQGNSA. In DNA form, the CDR3 reads TGTGCCAGCAGCTTAGGCCTACTAGCGGAGGAGTACTTC. This translates into CASSLGLLAEEYF.

This clone was counted a few times. V usage is TRBV11-1 and J usage is TRBJ1-1, with a possible D match to TRBD1 (6 bases). This CDR3 has 13 amino acids. Germline V gene lookup returns CDR1 SGHAT and CDR2 FQDESV (reference sequence). V was trimmed by 3 bases and J by 11 bases, leaving 16 bases between them. CDR3 sequence: CASSFSEGDAAFF. The CDR3 nucleotides read TGTGCCAGCAGCTTCTCCGAGGGGGACGCGGCTTTCTTT.

In its sample, this clone was seen once. V gene TRBV5-6 combines with J gene TRBJ1-2, with D possibly matching TRBD1 (5 bases). Trimming shortened V by 4 bases and J by 4 bases, and 11 bases separated the two germline ends. Per the germline V gene, CDR1 is SGHDT and CDR2 is YYEEEE. This CDR3 has 13 residues. In nucleotides, the CDR3 is TGTGCCAGCAGCGCGGGACGAGCCTATGGCTACACCTTC. This sequence encodes CASSAGRAYGYTF. The full variable domain, completed using reference TRBV5-6 and TRBJ1-2, is DAGVTQSPTHLIKTRGQQVTLRCSPKSGHDTVSWYQQALGQGPQFIFQYYEEEERQRGNFPDRFSGHQFPNYSSELNVNALLLGDSALYLCASSAGRAYGYTFGSGTRLTVV.

This chain connects TRBV28 to TRBJ1-4; D gene ambiguous. This CDR3 comprises 12 residues. V lost 6 bases and J 8 bases, leaving 10 bases between the germline ends. In germline, CDR1 is MDHEN, CDR2 SYDVKM. The CDR3 DNA reads TGTGCCAGCAGCTCCGGGAACGAAAAACTGTTTTTT. Its protein is CASSSGNEKLFF.

This clone was counted only a few times. The chain carries TRBV4-1 and TRBJ2-3, with 8 bases fitting TRBD2. The J segment lost 1 base and the V segment lost 1 base, leaving 4 bases of the junction unmatched. CDR1 is MGHRA and CDR2 is YSYEKL in the germline V gene. This CDR3 spans 16 amino acids. CDR3 loop: CASSQGSLAGTDTQYF. The CDR3 nucleotides read TGCGCCAGCAGCCAAGGATCACTAGCGGGCACAGATACGCAGTATTTT.

The chain recombines TRBV7-8 with TRBJ1-2; 10 bases match TRBD1. Germline CDR1 reads SGHVS; CDR2 reads FQNEAQ. The V and J ends lost 5 bases and 9 bases, in that order; junction bases with no gene match: 6. The CDR3 runs to 13 residues. In nucleotides, the CDR3 is TGTGCCAGCAGCCGCGGGACAGGGGATCGCTACACCTTC. Protein: CASSRGTGDRYTF.

V gene TRBV7-7 combines with J gene TRBJ2-1; tentatively, D is TRBD2 (6 bases). In germline, CDR1 is SSHAT, CDR2 FNYEAQ (reference sequence). The CDR3 spans 12 residues. Trimming took off 2 bases at V and 9 bases at J, with 8 bases between the two ends. CDR3 nucleotide sequence: TGTGCCAGCAGCTTAATCGGGGGTGAGCAGTTCTTC. It specifies CASSLIGGEQFF.

The chain is built from TRBV20-1 and TRBJ1-1; D is ambiguous. The V and J ends lost 3 bases and 7 bases respectively, with 9 bases between them. Germline CDR1 reads DFQATT; CDR2 reads SNEGSKA (reference sequence). The CDR3 contains 11 residues. This CDR3 is CSARSQYEAFF. The CDR3, as DNA: TGCAGTGCTAGGTCGCAGTATGAAGCTTTCTTT.

In this sample, this clone turned up a few times. The V and J genes are TRBV10-3 and TRBJ2-5; D gene unclear. V was shortened by 3 bases and J by 0 bases, with 11 bases between the two germline ends. Germline lookup yields CDR1 ENHRY and CDR2 SYGVKD. The CDR3 has 15 amino acids. CDR3 protein: CAISDWVQNQETQYF. DNA for the CDR3: TGTGCCATCAGTGACTGGGTACAGAACCAAGAGACCCAGTACTTC.

This sequence joins TRBV15 and TRBJ1-1, with D possibly being TRBD1 (5 bases). Germline loops: CDR1 LNHNV, CDR2 YYDKDF (reference sequence). The CDR3 is made up of 14 amino acids. V was shortened by 5 bases and J by 3 bases, with 13 bases between the two germline ends. The CDR3 loop is CATSGRWGDTEAFF. The CDR3 DNA follows: TGTGCCACCAGCGGACGGTGGGGGGACACTGAAGCTTTCTTT. Based on the CDR3 plus reference TRBV15 and TRBJ1-1, the full variable domain is DAMVIQNPRYQVTQFGKPVTLSCSQTLNHNVMYWYQQKSSQAPKLLFHYYDKDFNNEADTPDNFQSRRPNTSFCFLDIRSPGLGDTAMYLCATSGRWGDTEAFFGQGTRLTVV.

This clone was observed a few times. V is TRBV10-3 and J is TRBJ1-5, with TRBD1 matching 7 bases. Trimming removed 8 bases from V and 5 bases from J; junction bases left unmatched: 6. CDR3 length: 13 amino acids. Germline CDR1 reads ENHRY; CDR2 reads SYGVKD. The CDR3 loop reads CAIPGGQYQPQHF. CDR3 in DNA: TGTGCCATCCCTGGGGGACAGTATCAGCCCCAGCATTTT.

This clone was counted between two and nine times. The rearrangement joins TRBV19 to TRBJ1-1, with TRBD1 matching over 7 bases. J was trimmed by 6 bases and V by 3 bases; bases with no gene match: 10. The germline gives CDR1 LNHDA, CDR2 SQIVND (reference sequence). This CDR3 has 15 residues. CDR3 loop: CASSIRQGIIAEAFF. The CDR3 region has the DNA TGTGCCAGTAGTATTCGACAGGGTATCATTGCTGAAGCTTTCTTT.

The CDR3 coding sequence is TGTGCCAGCAGCCCCAGGACTGTGGGCGCTGAAGCTTTCTTT. Its translation: CASSPRTVGAEAFF. The rearrangement uses TRBV5-6 and TRBJ1-1, with D unresolved. CDR1 is SGHDT, CDR2 YYEEEE, per germline. V was pared by 4 bases and J by 6 bases, with 16 bases between. The CDR3 length is 14 residues.

This chain joins TRBV29-1 and TRBJ2-3; 7 positions match TRBD2. The V gene end was trimmed by 7 bases and the J gene end by 2 bases; junction bases not matched to a gene: 9. This CDR3 spans 14 amino acids. Germline V gives CDR1 SQVTM, CDR2 ANQGSEA. The CDR3 is CSGASGKLTDTQYF. In nucleotides, the CDR3 is TGCAGCGGGGCCAGCGGGAAGCTCACAGATACGCAGTATTTT.

This clone was seen only a few times. The genes are TRBV30 and TRBJ2-6, with 7 bases aligning to TRBD1. J gave up 4 bases and V 2 bases, and 5 bases lay outside the gene matches. CDR1 and CDR2 (germline): GTSNPN, SVGIG (reference sequence). CDR3 size: 15 residues. Here the CDR3 reads CAWSSRGTGANVLTF. CDR3 DNA sequence: TGTGCCTGGAGTAGCAGGGGGACGGGGGCCAACGTCCTGACTTTC.

The chain links TRBV5-1 to TRBJ2-5; weak D call: TRBD1 (6 bases). There are 16 residues in the CDR3. Trimming took 7 bases from V and 0 from J, leaving 19 bases between them. Germline V gives CDR1 SGHRS, CDR2 YFSETQ. The CDR3 bases are TGCGCCAGCGGGCTGAATCTCGGGACAAACCAAGAGACCCAGTACTTC. It yields the protein CASGLNLGTNQETQYF. The complete variable domain, with remaining parts taken from reference TRBV5-1 and TRBJ2-5, reads KAGVTQTPRYLIKTRGQQVTLSCSPISGHRSVSWYQQTPGQGLQFLFEYFSETQRNKGNFPGRFSGRQFSNSRSEMNVSTLELGDSALYLCASGLNLGTNQETQYFGPGTRLLVL.

There are a few counts of this clone. The V call is TRBV7-9, the J call TRBJ2-1; 11 nucleotides match TRBD2. The CDR3 extends over 16 amino acids. Trimming took 1 base from V and 14 from J; bases not matched to a gene: 13. Germline V lookup: CDR1 SEHNR, CDR2 FQNEAQ (reference sequence). The CDR3 reads CASSLGGTSGSEIKFF. The CDR3 region has the DNA TGTGCCAGCAGCTTAGGAGGAACTAGCGGGAGTGAGATTAAGTTCTTC.

This chain links TRBV9 with TRBJ2-1; tentatively, D is TRBD1 (7 bases). The CDR3 runs to 15 residues. Germline CDR1 is SGDLS and CDR2 is YYNGEE. The germline V and J ends were trimmed by 4 bases and 4 bases, with 15 bases remaining between them. The CDR3 reads CASSPAGGPYNEQFF. Written as DNA, the CDR3 is TGTGCCAGCAGCCCAGCAGGGGGGCCTTACAATGAGCAGTTCTTC.

This chain uses TRBV5-1 with TRBJ1-5, with 9 bases lining up with TRBD1. The CDR3 is 14 amino acids. Germline trimming cut 4 bases from V and 7 bases from J; bases unmatched to any gene: 6. The germline V gene has CDR1 SGHRS and CDR2 YFSETQ. CDR3 sequence: CASSPGQGRQPQHF. Written as DNA, the CDR3 is TGCGCCAGCAGCCCAGGACAGGGGAGACAGCCCCAGCATTTT.

This clone was picked up many times. The chain carries TRBV23-1 and TRBJ2-5, with 7 positions matching TRBD1. TRBV23-1 is annotated as an ORF whose role is uncertain. The CDR3 contains 14 residues. V was pared by 4 bases and J by 2 bases, with 4 bases of the junction left unmatched. In nucleotides, the CDR3 is TGCGCCAGCAGTCCGGGGACAGCTCAAGAGACCCAGTACTTC. Translated, it gives CASSPGTAQETQYF.

This clone was counted a few times. The V call is TRBV7-9, the J call TRBJ1-1; no definite D call. There are 14 residues in the CDR3. Trimming cost V 6 bases and J 0 bases, with 11 bases left between them. Germline V CDR1 and CDR2: SEHNR, FQNEAQ (reference sequence). The CDR3 DNA is TGTGCCAGCAGGATACAGAGTATGAACACTGAAGCTTTCTTT. Encoded protein: CASRIQSMNTEAFF. The full variable domain, its missing parts supplied by reference TRBV7-9 and TRBJ1-1, is DTGVSQNPRHKITKRGQNVTFRCDPISEHNRLYWYRQTLGQGPEFLTYFQNEAQLEKSRLLSDRFSAERPKGSFSTLEIQRTEQGDSAMYLCASRIQSMNTEAFFGQGTRLTVV.

This chain joins TRBV20-1 and TRBJ1-2; D gene uncertain. This CDR3 has 11 residues. Per the germline V gene, CDR1 is DFQATT and CDR2 is SNEGSKA (reference sequence). The V and J ends lost 4 bases and 8 bases respectively, with 11 bases between them. The CDR3 loop reads CSATGVRGYTF. DNA of the CDR3: TGCAGTGCTACCGGGGTTCGGGGCTACACCTTC.

This clone was observed a few times. V and J are TRBV7-3 and TRBJ2-2, with TRBD2 matching 11 bases. The CDR3 has 17 amino acids. With V trimmed by 2 bases and J by 3 bases, 5 bases remained unmatched. Germline V gene sequence: CDR1 SGHTA, CDR2 FQGTGA. In nucleotides, the CDR3 is TGTGCCAGCAGCTTACCCACTAGCGGGAGATACACCGGGGAGCTGTTTTTT. It translates to CASSLPTSGRYTGELFF.

There are a few counts of this clone. The chain has TRBV30 and TRBJ2-7; 11 bases are shared with TRBD2. The CDR3 has 16 residues. Germline values: CDR1 GTSNPN, CDR2 SVGIG (reference sequence). V was clipped by 0 bases and J by 7 bases; unmatched bases: 11. CDR3 protein: CAWSVRISGRAIEQYF. The CDR3 nucleotides are TGTGCCTGGAGTGTACGGATTAGCGGGAGGGCCATAGAGCAGTACTTC.